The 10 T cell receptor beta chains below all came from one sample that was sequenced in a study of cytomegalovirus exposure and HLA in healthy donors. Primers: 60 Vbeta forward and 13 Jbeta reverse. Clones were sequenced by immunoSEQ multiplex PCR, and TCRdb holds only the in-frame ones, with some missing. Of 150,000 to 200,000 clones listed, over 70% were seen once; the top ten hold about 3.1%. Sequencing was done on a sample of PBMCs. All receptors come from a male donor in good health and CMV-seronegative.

The CDR3 spells CASSLGLLNPEASYNSPLHF. CDR3 nucleotide sequence: TGTGCCAGCAGTTTGGGACTACTTAACCCGGAGGCCTCCTATAATTCACCCCTCCACTTT. The V call is TRBV28, the J call TRBJ1-6, with D perhaps TRBD1 (5 bases). The ends were cut back, 3 bases at V and 0 bases at J, with 21 bases in the middle. Germline V gene sequence: CDR1 MDHEN, CDR2 SYDVKM. This CDR3 contains 20 residues.

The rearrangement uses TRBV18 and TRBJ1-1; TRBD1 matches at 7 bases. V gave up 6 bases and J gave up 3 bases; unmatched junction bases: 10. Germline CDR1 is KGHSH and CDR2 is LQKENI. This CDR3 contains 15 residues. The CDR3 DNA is TGTGCCAGCTCGCGAGCCAGGGGGGAAGACACTGAAGCTTTCTTT. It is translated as CASSRARGEDTEAFF.

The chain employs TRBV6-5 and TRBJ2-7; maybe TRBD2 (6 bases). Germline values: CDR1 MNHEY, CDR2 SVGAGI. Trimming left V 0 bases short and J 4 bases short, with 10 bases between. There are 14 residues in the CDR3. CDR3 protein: CASSYSTGDYEQYF. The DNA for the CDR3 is TGTGCCAGCAGTTACTCGACGGGGGATTACGAGCAGTACTTC.

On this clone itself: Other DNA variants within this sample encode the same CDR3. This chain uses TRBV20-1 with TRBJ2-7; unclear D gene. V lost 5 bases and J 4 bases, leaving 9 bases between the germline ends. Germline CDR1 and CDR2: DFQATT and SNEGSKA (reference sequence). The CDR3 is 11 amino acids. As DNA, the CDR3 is TGCAGTGCTTCTAGGTCGTACGAGCAGTACTTC. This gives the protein CSASRSYEQYF.

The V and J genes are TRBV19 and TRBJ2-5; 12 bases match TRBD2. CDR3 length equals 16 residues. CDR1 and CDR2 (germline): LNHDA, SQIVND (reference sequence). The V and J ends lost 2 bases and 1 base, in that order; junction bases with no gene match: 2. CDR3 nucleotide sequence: TGTGCCAGTAGTATACCGGGACTAGCGGGCCAAGAGACCCAGTACTTC. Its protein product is CASSIPGLAGQETQYF.

CDR3 amino acids: CASSINAGPSYEQYF. DNA of the CDR3: TGTGCCAGTAGTATAAATGCGGGGCCTTCCTACGAGCAGTACTTC. J is TRBJ2-7 and V is TRBV19; TRBD2 is a possible D gene (6 bases). V was clipped by 2 bases and J by 1 base, with 12 bases between them. Germline V lookup: CDR1 LNHDA, CDR2 SQIVND (reference sequence). The CDR3 has 15 amino acids.

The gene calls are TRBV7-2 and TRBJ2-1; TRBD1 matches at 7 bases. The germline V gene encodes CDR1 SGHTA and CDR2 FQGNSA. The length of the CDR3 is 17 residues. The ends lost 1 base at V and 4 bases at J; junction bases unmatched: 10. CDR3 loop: CASSLGIGGRFYNEQFF. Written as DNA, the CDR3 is TGTGCCAGCAGCTTAGGCATAGGGGGCCGGTTTTACAATGAGCAGTTCTTC.

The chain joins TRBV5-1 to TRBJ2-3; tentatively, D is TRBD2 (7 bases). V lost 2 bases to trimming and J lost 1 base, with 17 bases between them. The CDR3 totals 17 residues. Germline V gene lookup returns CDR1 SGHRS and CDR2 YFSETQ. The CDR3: CASSFRGAVGGTDTQYF. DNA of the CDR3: TGCGCCAGCAGCTTCCGGGGGGCTGTGGGGGGCACAGATACGCAGTATTTT.

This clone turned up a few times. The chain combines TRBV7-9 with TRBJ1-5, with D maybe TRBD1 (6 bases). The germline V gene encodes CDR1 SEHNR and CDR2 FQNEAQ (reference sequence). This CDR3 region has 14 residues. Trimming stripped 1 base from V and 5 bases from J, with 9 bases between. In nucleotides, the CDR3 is TGTGCCAGCAGCTTAGGGGGGCTCGATCAGCCCCAGCATTTT. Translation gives CASSLGGLDQPQHF.

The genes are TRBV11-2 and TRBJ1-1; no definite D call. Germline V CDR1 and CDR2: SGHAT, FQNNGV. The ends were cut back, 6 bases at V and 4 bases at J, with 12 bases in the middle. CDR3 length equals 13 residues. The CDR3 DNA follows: TGTGCCAGCAGATCCGTCCGGGGCACTGAAGCTTTCTTT. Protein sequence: CASRSVRGTEAFF. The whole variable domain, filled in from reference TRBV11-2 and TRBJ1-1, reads EAGVAQSPRYKIIEKRQSVAFWCNPISGHATLYWYQQILGQGPKLLIQFQNNGVVDDSQLPKDRFSAERLKGVDSTLKIQPAKLEDSAVYLCASRSVRGTEAFFGQGTRLTVV.